These 10 T cell receptor beta chains were sequenced from one sample in a study of T-cell memory formation after mild COVID-19. TCRdb reanalysed the 5' RACE reads using MiXCR and keeps one entry per CDR3 protein. The sample contains almost 550,000 distinct CDR3 sequences, over 20% of which appear only once. The sequencing input was PBMCs or a T cell subset sorted from them (not recorded which). The receptor source for this set is an adult woman who had mild COVID-19 (a few samples of this study predate the infection). Cell type and time point are not known.

This chain connects TRBV27 to TRBJ2-3; a weak D match, TRBD1 (5 bases). Germline lookup yields CDR1 MNHEY and CDR2 SMNVEV (reference sequence). The CDR3 is 15 amino acids. Trimming shortened V by 1 base and J by 4 bases, and 12 bases separated the two germline ends. The CDR3 DNA reads as TGTGCCAGCAGTTTATTGATCAAGGGGTCAGATACGCAGTATTTT. Residues: CASSLLIKGSDTQYF.

This chain links TRBV24-1 with TRBJ2-3, with D hard to call. The V gene's germline CDR1 is KGHDR and CDR2 SFDVKD. This CDR3 is built from 16 residues. V shed 2 bases and J shed 1 base, with 12 bases lying between them. DNA for the CDR3: TGTGCCACCAGTGATTCTCTGAGCATTGGCACAGATACGCAGTATTTT. As protein: CATSDSLSIGTDTQYF.

The genes are TRBV3-1 and TRBJ1-2; D is unclear. The CDR3 has 15 residues. Germline CDR1 LGHDT, CDR2 YNNKEL (reference sequence). V lost 0 bases and J 8 bases, leaving 16 bases between the germline ends. CDR3 amino acids: CASSQDSAGYGGYTF. The CDR3 DNA sequence: TGTGCCAGCAGCCAAGATTCAGCTGGTTATGGCGGCTACACCTTC.

The sample holds a few counts of this clonotype. This chain uses TRBV20-1 with TRBJ1-6; 8 bases fit TRBD1. The J segment lost 10 bases and the V segment lost 0 bases, leaving 11 bases of the junction unmatched. CDR1 and CDR2 (germline): DFQATT, SNEGSKA (reference sequence). The CDR3 contains 16 residues. The CDR3 sequence is CSARDPPGGLESPLHF. For the CDR3, the DNA is TGCAGTGCTAGAGATCCCCCAGGGGGCTTGGAGTCACCCCTCCACTTT.

This clonotype was observed a few times. J is TRBJ1-1 and V is TRBV7-9; the D gene is possibly TRBD1 (5 bases). The CDR3 length is 15 residues. The germline gives CDR1 SEHNR, CDR2 FQNEAQ (reference sequence). The germline V and J ends were trimmed by 1 base and 2 bases, with 11 bases remaining between them. The DNA for the CDR3 is TGTGCCAGCAGCTTAGTCGGAGACAGTAACACTGAAGCTTTCTTT. Translation gives CASSLVGDSNTEAFF. Variable domain in full (rest from reference TRBV7-9 and TRBJ1-1): DTGVSQNPRHKITKRGQNVTFRCDPISEHNRLYWYRQTLGQGPEFLTYFQNEAQLEKSRLLSDRFSAERPKGSFSTLEIQRTEQGDSAMYLCASSLVGDSNTEAFFGQGTRLTVV.

Only a few counts were recorded for this clonotype. The J gene is TRBJ2-1, the V gene TRBV14; 14 bases line up with TRBD2. V was pared by 3 bases and J by 3 bases, with 7 bases of the junction left unmatched. CDR1 SGHDN and CDR2 FVKESK come from the germline V gene. The CDR3 has 18 amino acids. DNA of the CDR3: TGTGCCAGCAGCCAGCGGACTAGCGGGAGGCCCATCTACAATGAGCAGTTCTTC. Protein: CASSQRTSGRPIYNEQFF.

A few counts support this clonotype. The V and J genes are TRBV6-5 and TRBJ1-5; tentative D call: TRBD1 (5 bases). Trimming left V 6 bases short and J 1 base short, with 13 bases between. CDR3 length: 15 residues. CDR1 and CDR2 (germline): MNHEY, SVGAGI. DNA of the CDR3: TGTGCCAGCAGCCTTACAGGATTCAGCAATCAGCCCCAGCATTTT. It yields the protein CASSLTGFSNQPQHF.

This clonotype came up many times. The V and J genes are TRBV29-1 and TRBJ2-4, with D possibly called TRBD1 or TRBD2 (5 bases each). Trimming took 6 bases from V and 6 from J, leaving 12 bases between them. The CDR3 covers 12 residues. In germline, CDR1 is SQVTM, CDR2 ANQGSEA. CDR3 amino acids: CSVRDDPNIQYF. CDR3 sequence (DNA): TGCAGCGTGAGGGACGATCCAAACATTCAGTACTTC.

This chain connects TRBV12-3 or TRBV12-4 to TRBJ1-6; 9 nucleotides match TRBD1. Trimming removed 6 bases from V and 10 bases from J; junction bases left unmatched: 13. The CDR3 has 16 residues. CDR3 amino acids: CASRFPLGQGESPLHF. CDR3 nucleotide sequence: TGTGCCAGCAGATTCCCCCTGGGACAGGGTGAATCACCCCTCCACTTT.

The rearrangement links TRBV27 to TRBJ1-3, with D maybe TRBD1 (6 bases). CDR3 length equals 16 residues. V was pared by 8 bases and J by 1 base, with 18 bases between. Germline V lookup: CDR1 MNHEY, CDR2 SMNVEV (reference sequence). In DNA form, the CDR3 reads TGTGCCAGCCGCTTGGGGGGCACAGCTTCTGGAAACACCATATATTTT. Protein: CASRLGGTASGNTIYF.